This is a list of T cell receptor beta chains from one sample in a study of cytomegalovirus exposure and HLA in healthy donors. Using immunoSEQ multiplex PCR, the repertoire was profiled, and TCRdb retains in-frame clones only, with some absent. The data contain 150,000 to 200,000 clones, 70% to 90% of them singletons. Specimen: PBMCs. These receptors came from a young man in good health and CMV-seropositive. CDR3s include the opening cysteine and the closing phenylalanine or tryptophan. Fields, in order: D gene, CDR3 length, V gene, J gene, clone size, CDR3 DNA, CDR3 protein. The D gene is left open where the match is weak. The size entry is marked missing in some rows and otherwise reads once, few, many or a size class.

-	13	TRBV18	TRBJ2-2	once	TGTGCCAGCTCACCACAGAGCACCGGGGAGCTGTTTTTT	CASSPQSTGELFF
-	13	TRBV5-4	TRBJ2-2	-	TGTGCCAGCAGCTTGCTCAACACCGGGGAGCTGTTTTTT	CASSLLNTGELFF
-	15	TRBV4-1	TRBJ1-1	-	TGCGCCAGCAGCCAAGACGGGGGAGGGAGCACTGAAGCTTTCTTT	CASSQDGGGSTEAFF
TRBD2	17	TRBV4-3	TRBJ2-5	-	TGCGCCAGCAGCCAAGAAGGTCCAGCGGGGGCGTGGGAGACCCAGTACTTC	CASSQEGPAGAWETQYF
-	13	TRBV7-3	TRBJ2-5	-	TGTGCCAGCAGTTACAGTTATCAAGAGACCCAGTACTTC	CASSYSYQETQYF
TRBD1	18	TRBV5-1	TRBJ2-3	-	TGCGCCAGCAGCTTGTCCTCATTGACAGGGAGAAGCACAGATACGCAGTATTTT	CASSLSSLTGRSTDTQYF
-	14	TRBV6-1	TRBJ2-5	-	TGTGCCAGCAGTGAAGTCTGGGGCAGTGCGACCCAGTACTTC	CASSEVWGSATQYF
-	16	TRBV18	TRBJ1-2	-	TGTGCCAGCTCACCATTGCCTGGGGCGTCCCCTTATGGCTACACCTTC	CASSPLPGASPYGYTF
TRBD2	15	TRBV27	TRBJ2-1	once	TGTGCCAGCAGTTGGTATCTAGCGGGGTACAATGAGCAGTTCTTC	CASSWYLAGYNEQFF
-	14	TRBV11-2	TRBJ1-4	-	TGTGCCAGCAGCCTAAACGGGGTCCGTGAAAAACTGTTTTTT	CASSLNGVREKLFF
-	14	TRBV9	TRBJ1-1	-	TGTGCCAGCAGCGTGTCGGGAAAGGACACTGAAGCTTTCTTT	CASSVSGKDTEAFF
TRBD1	13	TRBV6-6	TRBJ1-2	few	TGTGCCAGCAGCCAGGACAGGGTGGCGGGCTACACCTTC	CASSQDRVAGYTF
TRBD1	15	TRBV27	TRBJ2-5	once	TGTGCCAGCAGGTACAGGGACAGGGCAGGAGAGACCCAGTACTTC	CASRYRDRAGETQYF
-	15	TRBV6-5	TRBJ1-1	few	TGTGCCAGCAGTTACGCGATTACGTTGAACACTGAAGCTTTCTTT	CASSYAITLNTEAFF
-	16	TRBV30	TRBJ1-1	-	TGTGCCTGGAGTCCTCCGGGGAGGGGGATGAACACTGAAGCTTTCTTT	CAWSPPGRGMNTEAFF
-	18	TRBV21-1	TRBJ2-1	-	TGTGCCAGCAGCAAGGGACTAGCGGGGGGAGCTTGCTACAATGAGCAGTTCTTC	CASSKGLAGGACYNEQFF
TRBD1	13	TRBV29-1	TRBJ2-7	-	TGCAGCGTCGTGGGACAGGGGATTTACGAGCAGTACTTC	CSVVGQGIYEQYF
-	16	TRBV13	TRBJ2-7	-	TGTGCCAGCAGCAACCGACAGGATGTCAGCTCCTACGAGCAGTACTTC	CASSNRQDVSSYEQYF
-	15	TRBV9	TRBJ2-3	-	TGTGCCAGCAGCGTAGAGGGGGACCGCACAGATACGCAGTATTTT	CASSVEGDRTDTQYF
TRBD2	16	TRBV2	TRBJ2-7	-	TGTGCCAGCATCAGGGACTCTAGCGGGAACGACTACGAGCAGTACTTC	CASIRDSSGNDYEQYF
TRBD1	15	TRBV7-6	TRBJ1-3	-	TGTGCCAGCAGCGTAAAACAGGGGCCTGGAAACACCATATATTTT	CASSVKQGPGNTIYF
TRBD1	16	TRBV7-8	TRBJ2-7	-	TGTGCCAGCAGTCCGATGCCGGGACAGGGAACAGGCGAGCAGTACTTC	CASSPMPGQGTGEQYF
-	14	TRBV19	TRBJ1-2	-	TGTGCCAGTAGTCTTGGCTCAGGGAACTATGGCTACACCTTC	CASSLGSGNYGYTF
-	15	TRBV7-8	TRBJ2-3	-	TGTGCCAGCAGCACACGGTCCGTGGGGCCAGATACGCAGTATTTT	CASSTRSVGPDTQYF
TRBD1	14	TRBV29-1	TRBJ1-2	once	TGCAGCGCCACCGGGACAGGAACTAACTATGGCTACACCTTC	CSATGTGTNYGYTF
-	13	TRBV6-4	TRBJ2-7	-	TGTGCCAGCACCTCTAAACCTCCCCTAGGGCAGTACTTC	CASTSKPPLGQYF
TRBD2	15	TRBV2	TRBJ2-5	-	TGTGCCAGCAGCGGACTAGCGGGGCCCCAAGAGACCCAGTACTTC	CASSGLAGPQETQYF
-	14	TRBV4-1	TRBJ2-7	-	TGCGCCAGCAGCCAAGATATAGTCGACTACGAGCAGTACTTC	CASSQDIVDYEQYF
TRBD2	19	TRBV14	TRBJ2-3	-	TGTGCCAGCAGCCAAGACGGGACTAGCGGGGGGGTCTACGCAGATACGCAGTATTTT	CASSQDGTSGGVYADTQYF
TRBD1	16	TRBV25-1	TRBJ1-1	-	TGTGCCAGCAGTCGTCAGGGGGAGTGGGAGAACACTGAAGCTTTCTTT	CASSRQGEWENTEAFF
-	11	TRBV20-1	TRBJ1-3	-	TGCAGTGGGGACATACAAAACACCATATATTTT	CSGDIQNTIYF
-	13	TRBV7-8	TRBJ2-4	-	TGTGCCAGCAGCCCCCCGAGGGCAACCATTCAGTACTTC	CASSPPRATIQYF
TRBD1	15	TRBV10-3	TRBJ2-5	-	TGTGCCATCAGGGATCGACAGGGCGGAACAGAGACCCAGTACTTC	CAIRDRQGGTETQYF
-	15	TRBV5-1	TRBJ2-7	-	TGCGCCAGCGCCCCCCAGGAAGGAACCGCCTACGAGCAGTACTTC	CASAPQEGTAYEQYF
TRBD1	14	TRBV5-1	TRBJ2-5	-	TGCGCCAGCAGCTCACAGGGGGCTGTTGGGACCCAGTACTTC	CASSSQGAVGTQYF
TRBD2	14	TRBV4-1	TRBJ2-3	-	TGCGCCAGCAGAACTAGCGGACCCACAGATACGCAGTATTTT	CASRTSGPTDTQYF
-	15	TRBV7-9	TRBJ1-5	few	TGTGCCAGCAGCTTAACAGGGTCGAGCAATCAGCCCCAGCATTTT	CASSLTGSSNQPQHF
-	15	TRBV7-8	TRBJ2-1	-	TGTGCCAGCAGCTTAGTTCCAGGGTCAGGGAATGAGCAGTTCTTC	CASSLVPGSGNEQFF
TRBD1	13	TRBV7-2	TRBJ1-2	-	TGTGCCAGCAGCTACACAGGGGGCCGGGGCTACACCTTC	CASSYTGGRGYTF
TRBD2	14	TRBV7-6	TRBJ2-3	-	TGTGCCAGCAGCTCTAGCGGGGGGGTGGATACGCAGTATTTT	CASSSSGGVDTQYF
-	13	TRBV30	TRBJ1-1	-	TGTGCCTGGAGTCACACCAGCGCTACTGAAGCTTTCTTT	CAWSHTSATEAFF
-	12	TRBV11-2	TRBJ2-2	-	TGTGCCAGCAGCTTAGAAGCGGGGGAGCTGTTTTTT	CASSLEAGELFF
TRBD1	15	TRBV5-8	TRBJ1-4	few	TGTGCCAGCAGCTCCGGGGACAGGGGATTTGAAAAACTGTTTTTT	CASSSGDRGFEKLFF
TRBD2	16	TRBV7-3	TRBJ2-3	-	TGTGCCAGCAGTCCCGGGACTAGCGGGGGAACAGATACGCAGTATTTT	CASSPGTSGGTDTQYF
-	16	TRBV7-5	TRBJ1-5	-	TGTGCCAGAAGCCCCCGACAGCTGGCAAGGAATCAGCCCCAGCATTTT	CARSPRQLARNQPQHF
-	15	TRBV2	TRBJ2-7	-	TGTGCCAGCAGTGAAAACGCAGGGGTCCGCTACGAGCAGTACTTC	CASSENAGVRYEQYF
TRBD1	15	TRBV18	TRBJ1-1	-	TGTGCCAGCTCACCGCCTACAGGGGGCGTCACTGAAGCTTTCTTT	CASSPPTGGVTEAFF
-	19	TRBV15	TRBJ1-1	-	TGTGCCACCAGCAGAGATCGGTCCCCCGACGCGAAGCGGAACACTGAAGCTTTCTTT	CATSRDRSPDAKRNTEAFF
TRBD1	13	TRBV5-4	TRBJ1-2	once	TGTGCCAGCAGCGTGGGACAGGCCTATGGCTACACCTTC	CASSVGQAYGYTF
-	17	TRBV7-9	TRBJ1-3	-	TGTGCCAGCAGCTTAGGGCACAGCTTTAACTCTGGAAACACCATATATTTT	CASSLGHSFNSGNTIYF
TRBD1	13	TRBV7-7	TRBJ2-7	once	TGTGCTAGCAGCCCGACAGGGCCCTACGAGCAGTACTTC	CASSPTGPYEQYF
TRBD1	11	TRBV25-1	TRBJ2-7	once	TGTGCCAGCGGACAGGGACCCGAGCAGTACTTC	CASGQGPEQYF
-	13	TRBV9	TRBJ2-7	-	TGTGCCAGCAGCCCCCGTCTTTTCTCCGAGCAGTACTTC	CASSPRLFSEQYF
TRBD1	13	TRBV19	TRBJ1-2	-	TGTGCCAGTAGTATGCAGGGGGTGGGCGGCTACACCTTC	CASSMQGVGGYTF
TRBD1	13	TRBV5-4	TRBJ1-4	-	TGTGCCAGCAGCGACAGGGTTCGTGAAAAACTGTTTTTT	CASSDRVREKLFF
-	13	TRBV2	TRBJ2-5	once	TGTGCCAGCAGTAGGTCGCAGGGCGGTGAGCAGTACTTC	CASSRSQGGEQYF